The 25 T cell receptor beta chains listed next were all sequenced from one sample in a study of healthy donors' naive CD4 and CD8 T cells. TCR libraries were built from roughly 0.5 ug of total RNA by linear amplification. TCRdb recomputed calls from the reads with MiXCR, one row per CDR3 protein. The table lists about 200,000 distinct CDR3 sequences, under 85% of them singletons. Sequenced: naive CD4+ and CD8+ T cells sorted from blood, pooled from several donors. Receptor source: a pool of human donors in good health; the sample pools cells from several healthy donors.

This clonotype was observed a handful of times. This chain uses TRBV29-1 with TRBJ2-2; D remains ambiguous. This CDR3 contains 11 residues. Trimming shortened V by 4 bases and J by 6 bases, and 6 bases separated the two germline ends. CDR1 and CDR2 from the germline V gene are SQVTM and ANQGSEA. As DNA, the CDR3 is TGCAGCGTTGCCCTGGCCGGGGAGCTGTTTTTT. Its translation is CSVALAGELFF.

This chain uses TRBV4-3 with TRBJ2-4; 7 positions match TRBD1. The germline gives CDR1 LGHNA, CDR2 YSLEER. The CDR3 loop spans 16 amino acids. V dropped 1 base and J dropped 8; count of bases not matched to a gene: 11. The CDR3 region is CASSQGGGERGDIQYF. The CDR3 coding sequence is TGCGCCAGCAGCCAAGGAGGGGGCGAAAGAGGGGACATTCAGTACTTC.

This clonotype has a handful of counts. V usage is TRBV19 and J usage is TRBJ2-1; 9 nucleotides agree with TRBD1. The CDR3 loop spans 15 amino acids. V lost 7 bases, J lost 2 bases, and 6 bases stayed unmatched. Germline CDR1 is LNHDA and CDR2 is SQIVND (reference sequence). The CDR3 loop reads CASKEDRGAYNEQFF. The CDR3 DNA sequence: TGTGCCAGTAAAGAGGACAGGGGAGCCTACAATGAGCAGTTCTTC.

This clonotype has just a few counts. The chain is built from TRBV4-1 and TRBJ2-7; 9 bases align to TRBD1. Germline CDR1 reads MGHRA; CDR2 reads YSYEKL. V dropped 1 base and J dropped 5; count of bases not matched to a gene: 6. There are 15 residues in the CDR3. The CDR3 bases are TGCGCCAGCAGCCAAGTACCGGGACAGGGAGACGAGCAGTACTTC. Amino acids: CASSQVPGQGDEQYF.

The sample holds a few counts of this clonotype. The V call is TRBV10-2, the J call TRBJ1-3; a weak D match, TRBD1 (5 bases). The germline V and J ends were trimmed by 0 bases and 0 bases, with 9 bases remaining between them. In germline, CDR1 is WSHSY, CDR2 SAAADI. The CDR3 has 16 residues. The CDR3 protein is CASSESGEISGNTIYF. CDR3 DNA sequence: TGCGCCAGCAGTGAGTCAGGGGAAATCTCTGGAAACACCATATATTTT.

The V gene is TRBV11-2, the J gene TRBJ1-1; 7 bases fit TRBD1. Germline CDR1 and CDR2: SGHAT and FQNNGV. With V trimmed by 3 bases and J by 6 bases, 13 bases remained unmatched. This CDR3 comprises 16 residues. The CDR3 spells CASSFLTETGSPEAFF. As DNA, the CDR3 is TGTGCCAGCAGCTTCCTCACCGAGACAGGGTCTCCTGAAGCTTTCTTT.

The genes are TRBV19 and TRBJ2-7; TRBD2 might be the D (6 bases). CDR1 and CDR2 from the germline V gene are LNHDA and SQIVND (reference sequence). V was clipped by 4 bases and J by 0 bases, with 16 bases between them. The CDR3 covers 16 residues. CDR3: CASSNLSAGRSYEQYF. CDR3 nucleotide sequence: TGTGCCAGTAGTAATCTCAGCGCGGGACGCTCCTACGAGCAGTACTTC. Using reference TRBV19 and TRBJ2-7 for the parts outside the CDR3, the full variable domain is DGGITQSPKYLFRKEGQNVTLSCEQNLNHDAMYWYRQDPGQGLRLIYYSQIVNDFQKGDIAEGYSVSREKKESFPLTVTSAQKNPTAFYLCASSNLSAGRSYEQYFGPGTRLTVT.

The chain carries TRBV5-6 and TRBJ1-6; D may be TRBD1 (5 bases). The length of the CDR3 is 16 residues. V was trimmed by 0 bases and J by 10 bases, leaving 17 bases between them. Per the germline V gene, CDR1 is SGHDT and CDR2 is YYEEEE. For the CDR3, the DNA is TGTGCCAGCAGCTTGGAGACCAGTACAGGCTACTCACCCCTCCACTTT. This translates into CASSLETSTGYSPLHF. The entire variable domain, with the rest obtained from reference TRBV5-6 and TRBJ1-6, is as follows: DAGVTQSPTHLIKTRGQQVTLRCSPKSGHDTVSWYQQALGQGPQFIFQYYEEEERQRGNFPDRFSGHQFPNYSSELNVNALLLGDSALYLCASSLETSTGYSPLHFGNGTRLTVT.

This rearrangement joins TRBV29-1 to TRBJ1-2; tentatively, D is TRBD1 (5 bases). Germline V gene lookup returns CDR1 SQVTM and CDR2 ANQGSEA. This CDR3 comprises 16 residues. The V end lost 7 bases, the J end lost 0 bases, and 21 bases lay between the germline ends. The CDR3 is CSAQLSGAGTNYGYTF. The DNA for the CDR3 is TGCAGCGCCCAATTATCTGGGGCGGGAACTAACTATGGCTACACCTTC.

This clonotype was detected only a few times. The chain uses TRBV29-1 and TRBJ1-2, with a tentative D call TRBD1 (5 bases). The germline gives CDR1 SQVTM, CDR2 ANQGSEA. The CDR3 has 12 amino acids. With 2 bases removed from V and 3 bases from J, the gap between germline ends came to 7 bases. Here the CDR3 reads CSVERGYYGYTF. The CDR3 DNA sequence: TGCAGCGTTGAAAGGGGTTACTATGGCTACACCTTC.

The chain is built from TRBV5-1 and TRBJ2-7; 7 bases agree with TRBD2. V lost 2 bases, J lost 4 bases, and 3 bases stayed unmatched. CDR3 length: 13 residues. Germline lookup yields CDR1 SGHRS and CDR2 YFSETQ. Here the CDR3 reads CASSLAGMYEQYF. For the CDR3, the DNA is TGCGCCAGCAGCTTAGCGGGGATGTACGAGCAGTACTTC.

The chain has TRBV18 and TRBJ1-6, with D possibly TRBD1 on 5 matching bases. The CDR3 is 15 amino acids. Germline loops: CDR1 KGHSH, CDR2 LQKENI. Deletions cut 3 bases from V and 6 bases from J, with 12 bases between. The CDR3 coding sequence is TGTGCCAGCTCACCGACGGGGCCTCCTAATTCACCCCTCCACTTT. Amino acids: CASSPTGPPNSPLHF.

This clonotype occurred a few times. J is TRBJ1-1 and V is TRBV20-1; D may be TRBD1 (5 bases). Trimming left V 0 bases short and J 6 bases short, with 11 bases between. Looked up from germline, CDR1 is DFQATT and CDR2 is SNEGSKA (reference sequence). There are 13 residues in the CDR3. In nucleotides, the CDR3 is TGCAGTGCTAGAGAAGGGGCGAGGCCTGAAGCTTTCTTT. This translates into CSAREGARPEAFF.

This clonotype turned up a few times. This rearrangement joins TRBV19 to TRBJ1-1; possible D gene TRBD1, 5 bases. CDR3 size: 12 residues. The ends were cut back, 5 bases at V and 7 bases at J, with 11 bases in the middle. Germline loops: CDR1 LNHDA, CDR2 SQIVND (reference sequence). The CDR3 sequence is CASSYTGVEAFF. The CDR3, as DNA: TGTGCCAGTAGTTACACAGGTGTTGAAGCTTTCTTT.

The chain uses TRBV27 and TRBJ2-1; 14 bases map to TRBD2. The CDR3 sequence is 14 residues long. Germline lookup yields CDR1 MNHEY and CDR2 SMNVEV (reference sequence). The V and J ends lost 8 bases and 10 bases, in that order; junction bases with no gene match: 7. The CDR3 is CASRTSGGLREQFF. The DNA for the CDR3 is TGTGCCAGCCGGACTAGCGGGGGGCTTCGGGAGCAGTTCTTC.

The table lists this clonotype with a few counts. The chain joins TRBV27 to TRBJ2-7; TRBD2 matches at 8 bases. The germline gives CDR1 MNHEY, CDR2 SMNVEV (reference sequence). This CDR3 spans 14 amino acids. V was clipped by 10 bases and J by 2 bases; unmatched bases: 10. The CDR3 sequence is CATSTGLVPYEQYF. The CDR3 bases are TGTGCCACGTCGACGGGACTAGTCCCCTACGAGCAGTACTTC.

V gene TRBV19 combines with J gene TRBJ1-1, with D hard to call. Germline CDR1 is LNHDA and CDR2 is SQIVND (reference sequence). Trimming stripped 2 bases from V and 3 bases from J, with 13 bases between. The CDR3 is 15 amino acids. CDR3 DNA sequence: TGTGCCAGTAGTATAATGGGCGGAGTGGACACTGAAGCTTTCTTT. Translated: CASSIMGGVDTEAFF.

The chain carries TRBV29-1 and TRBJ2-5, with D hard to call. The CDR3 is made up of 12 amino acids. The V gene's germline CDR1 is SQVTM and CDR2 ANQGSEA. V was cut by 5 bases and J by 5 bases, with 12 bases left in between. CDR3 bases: TGCAGCGTTCAAAGCCCCGGGGAGACCCAGTACTTC. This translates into CSVQSPGETQYF.

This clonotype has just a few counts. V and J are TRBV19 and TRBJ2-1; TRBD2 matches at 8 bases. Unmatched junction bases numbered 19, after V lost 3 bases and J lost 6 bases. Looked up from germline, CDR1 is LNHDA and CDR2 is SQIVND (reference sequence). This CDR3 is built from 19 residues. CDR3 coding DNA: TGTGCCAGTAGTATTTCCGGCCTCCGAGCGGGAGTCACACCCAATGAGCAGTTCTTC. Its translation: CASSISGLRAGVTPNEQFF.

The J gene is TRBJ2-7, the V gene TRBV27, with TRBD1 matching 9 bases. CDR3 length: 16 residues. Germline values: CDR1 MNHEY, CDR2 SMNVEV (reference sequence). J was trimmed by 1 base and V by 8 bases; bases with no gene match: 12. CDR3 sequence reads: CASQGYTGGLSYEQYF. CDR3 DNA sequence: TGTGCCAGCCAAGGGTACACAGGGGGCTTATCCTACGAGCAGTACTTC.

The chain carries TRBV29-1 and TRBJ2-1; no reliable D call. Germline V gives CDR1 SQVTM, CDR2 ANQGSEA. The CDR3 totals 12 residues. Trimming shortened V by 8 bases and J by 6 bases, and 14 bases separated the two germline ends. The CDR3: CSFVSWPNEQFF. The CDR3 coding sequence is TGCAGCTTCGTAAGTTGGCCCAATGAGCAGTTCTTC.

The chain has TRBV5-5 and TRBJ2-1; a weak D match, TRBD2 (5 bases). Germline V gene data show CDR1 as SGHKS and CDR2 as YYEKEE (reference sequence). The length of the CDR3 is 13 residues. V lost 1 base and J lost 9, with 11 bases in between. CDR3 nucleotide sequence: TGTGCCAGCAGCTTGCGAGGGAACGGTGAGCAGTTCTTC. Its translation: CASSLRGNGEQFF.

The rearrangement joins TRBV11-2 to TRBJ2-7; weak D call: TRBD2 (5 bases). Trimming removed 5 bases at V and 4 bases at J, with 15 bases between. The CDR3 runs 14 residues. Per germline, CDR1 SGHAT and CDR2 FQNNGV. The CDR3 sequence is CASSETRVGYEQYF. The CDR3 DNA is TGTGCCAGCAGCGAAACTAGGGTCGGGTACGAGCAGTACTTC.

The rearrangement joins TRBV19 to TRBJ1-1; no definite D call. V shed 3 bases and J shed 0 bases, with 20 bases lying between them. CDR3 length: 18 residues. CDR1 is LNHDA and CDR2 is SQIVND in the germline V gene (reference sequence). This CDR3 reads CASSMDGDGSGMNTEAFF. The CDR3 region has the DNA TGTGCCAGTAGTATGGATGGGGATGGCAGTGGAATGAACACTGAAGCTTTCTTT.

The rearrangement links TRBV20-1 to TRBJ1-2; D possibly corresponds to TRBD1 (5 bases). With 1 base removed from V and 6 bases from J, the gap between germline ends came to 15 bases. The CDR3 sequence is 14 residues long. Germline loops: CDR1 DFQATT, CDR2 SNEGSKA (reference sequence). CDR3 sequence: CSARVRETWDGYTF. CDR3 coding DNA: TGCAGTGCTAGAGTCAGGGAGACCTGGGATGGCTACACCTTC.